This is a list of T cell receptor beta chains from one sample in a study of PD-1 blockade in classical Hodgkin lymphoma. Generated by immunoSEQ multiplex PCR, the TCRdb table keeps only in-frame clones and is missing some. The profile shows 25,000 to 30,000 clones, roughly 86% of them singletons. The specimen was CD4+ T cells from blood, collected before the fourth cycle of nivolumab. The origin of the receptors is a human donor with classical Hodgkin lymphoma. CDR3s leave out the opening cysteine and the closing phenylalanine or tryptophan.

>9|TRBJ2-7|TRBV29-1
SAKWGDEQY
>11|TRBJ1-2|TRBV7-9
ASSLDSRNGYT
>13|TRBJ1-6|TRBV7-2
ASSLAGPADSPLH
>10|TRBJ1-5|TRBV25-1
ASSEGNQPQH
>13|TRBJ1-2|TRBV18
ASSPPKGTGDGYT
>13|TRBJ1-1|TRBV4-1
ASSQGRTVNTEAF
>12|TRBJ1-6|TRBV10-3
AIRPDSPNSPLH
>11|TRBJ1-1|TRBV7-9
ASVNSLNTEAF
>12|TRBJ1-4|TRBV5-1
ASSSGTWGEKLF
>13|TRBJ2-7|TRBV7-2
ASSLRGPSSYEQY